This TCR beta chain was captured by sequencing in a study of blood T cell repertoires in COVID-19. Overall study context: COVID-19 samples from acute and convalescent phases originated in the United States, Italy and Spain.

Germline values: CDR1 SGHRS, CDR2 YFSETQ. The CDR3 covers 18 residues. V gave up 2 bases and J gave up 5 bases; unmatched junction bases: 7. Individuals drawn from 20 to 30 US areas were about 18 to 100 years old. Only in-frame clones appear in the TCRdb table, and some are missing; sequencing was by immunoSEQ multiplex PCR. The sample yields more than 200,000 clones, approximately 90% seen once. Sequenced: PBMCs or T cells enriched from blood (not recorded which). This receptor was identified in a woman aged 25 to 45 with acute COVID-19. The chain is built from TRBV5-1 and TRBJ2-2; 15 positions agree with TRBD2. CDR3 loop: CASSFAGLAGGPTGELFF. CDR3 in DNA: TGCGCCAGCAGCTTCGCAGGACTAGCGGGGGGGCCGACCGGGGAGCTGTTTTTT. The whole variable domain, filled in from reference TRBV5-1 and TRBJ2-2, reads KAGVTQTPRYLIKTRGQQVTLSCSPISGHRSVSWYQQTPGQGLQFLFEYFSETQRNKGNFPGRFSGRQFSNSRSEMNVSTLELGDSALYLCASSFAGLAGGPTGELFFGEGSRLTVL.